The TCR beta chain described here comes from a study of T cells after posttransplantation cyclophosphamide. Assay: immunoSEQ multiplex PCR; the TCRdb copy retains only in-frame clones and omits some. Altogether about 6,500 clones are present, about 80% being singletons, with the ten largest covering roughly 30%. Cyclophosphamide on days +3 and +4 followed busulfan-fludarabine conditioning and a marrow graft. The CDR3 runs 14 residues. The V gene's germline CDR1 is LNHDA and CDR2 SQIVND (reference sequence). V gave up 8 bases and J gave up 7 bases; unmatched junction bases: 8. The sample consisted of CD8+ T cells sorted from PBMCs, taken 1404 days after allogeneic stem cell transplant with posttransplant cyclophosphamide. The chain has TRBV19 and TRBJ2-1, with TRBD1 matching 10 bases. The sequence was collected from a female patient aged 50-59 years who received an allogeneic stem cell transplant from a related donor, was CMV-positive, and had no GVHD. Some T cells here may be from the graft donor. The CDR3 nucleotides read TGTGCCAGTTGCCCGGGACAGGGGTTTAATGAGCAGTTCTTC. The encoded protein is CASCPGQGFNEQFF.